This T cell receptor beta chain is from a study of T cell responses to AZD1222 COVID-19 vaccine. Broader study findings: Epitopes outside B.1.351 and B.1.1.7 mutated regions reportedly drew nearly half of spike TCRs. CD4 TCRs covered the whole spike, strongest at regions 160-218 and 743-854. Donors in the cohort were predominantly white British and more often female, and clonal diversity was possibly underestimated.

To note about this clone: The target antigen is unknown.

The CDR3 is made up of 14 amino acids. The germline V and J ends were trimmed by 0 bases and 7 bases, with 12 bases remaining between them. From germline, CDR1 is MNHNY and CDR2 SVGAGI (reference sequence). TCRdb's table, derived via immunoSEQ multiplex PCR, lists solely in-frame clones and lacks some. The top ten hold around 1.5% of the sample, which has 100,000 to 150,000 clones, approximately 88% seen once. The clonotype was recovered from an adult in good health. The sequencing used peripheral blood, collected on day 0 of AZD1222 vaccination. V gene TRBV6-6 combines with J gene TRBJ2-5; D may be TRBD1 (6 bases). CDR3 sequence reads: CASSYSTGPGTQYF. DNA for the CDR3: TGTGCCAGCAGTTACTCCACAGGGCCGGGGACCCAGTACTTC.